This T cell receptor (beta chain) was sequenced in a study of blood T cell repertoires in COVID-19 (dated by TCRdb to 2020 to 2021). Looking at the study overall: Collaborator samples came from the United States, Italy and Spain and covered acute and convalescent phases of COVID-19. The material from the prospective study consisted of cDNA or gDNA derived from T cells, B-cell-depleted T cells, or PBMCs. Subjects who had been exposed to COVID-19, were actively infected with it, or had recovered from it provided the deeply sampled blood TCRbeta repertoires that made up the dataset. The repertoires were made available in a free public database intended to serve as a resource for research on the immune response to SARS-CoV-2. The samples were drawn from the first 160 participants of the ongoing ImmuneRACE study and from 950 to 1,500 subjects provided by 6 global collaborators. Sample metadata almost always included a de-identified subject ID, COVID-19 status, age in years and sex. Where HLA class I and class II types were available, the types were taken from metadata supplied by the sample provider, not from assay-based typing.

TCRbeta CDR3 regions were amplified from genomic DNA by means of the immunoSEQ Assay, a bias-controlled multiplex PCR. The source study handled its data this way. The number of nucleated cells in each sample was estimated from the amplification of reference gene primers within the assay. To quantify the absolute abundance of each unique TCRbeta CDR3 rearrangement, sequence reads were collapsed and filtered. Productive Simpson clonality was computed per sample as the square root of Simpson's diversity index over productive rearrangements. TCRdb retrieved this table from immuneACCESS and kept in-frame rearrangements only. Not all clones are present; in checked studies, unresolved V genes account for under half, and no reason is known for the remainder. The V and J calls and clone size were taken over from that table, and D and trimming were inferred from the DNA. Across this sample there are 220,000 or so clones, with more than 85% seen only once. The top ten hold more than 0.7% of the sample.

One collaborating source in Seattle enrolled patients during active infection and followed them longitudinally through the course of disease. Collaborating institutions collected whole blood in K2EDTA tubes following their own protocols. For TCRbeta analysis, collaborators shipped samples in one of three forms: frozen whole blood, isolated PBMCs, or DNA extracted from either of those sample types. Comments on this clone: Its antigen is unknown. No quality values exist for individual bases; no much larger clone is one base distant.

The CDR3 runs 15 residues from the cysteine to the phenylalanine. Kept here is only the CDR3 DNA, which spans 45 bases and is read in frame from base 1. Compared with germline, V lacks 4 bases and J lacks 5 bases; bases without a gene match: 6. In the germline V gene, CDR1 corresponds to SGHRS and CDR2 to YFSETQ. General study outcomes and caveats: The quantity of clinical and demographic metadata differed by source and by participant and was supplied without curation.

The TCR was taken from a man aged 55 to 70 with COVID-19, enrolled during active disease. Material: peripheral blood. This receptor chain uses TRBV5-1 and TRBJ1-1, with TRBD1 identical over 12 junction bases. The CDR3 is CASSPWDRGQTEAFF. The DNA is TGCGCCAGCAGCCCCTGGGACAGGGGGCAGACTGAAGCTTTCTTT.